The clone carrying this T cell receptor (beta chain) was found a few times. Antigen: not known. Via MiXCR, TCRdb re-called the RT-PCR reads, giving one row per CDR3 protein. The sample has approximately 700,000 distinct CDR3 sequences, approximately 15% seen once. Trimming removed 3 bases at V and 6 bases at J, with 12 bases between. The CDR3 loop spans 14 amino acids. Germline V lookup: CDR1 SGHVS, CDR2 FNYEAQ. These data are taken from a study of response to subunit inactivated influenza vaccine. Findings of the study overall: Researchers suggested that each seasonal influenza vaccination recruits few new T cells.

This clonotype was sampled from a man aged 45 to 65 who received an inactivated influenza vaccine. The sample was PBMCs from blood, taken less than 15 days before vaccination. The V gene is TRBV7-6, the J gene TRBJ1-3; D might be TRBD1 (5 bases). The CDR3 DNA is TGTGCCAGCAGCTTGGGGGGAGCGGCAAACACCATATATTTT. It is translated as CASSLGGAANTIYF.